This TCR beta chain was identified during a study of cytomegalovirus exposure and HLA in healthy donors. V lost 4 bases, J lost 5 bases, and 4 bases stayed unmatched. The CDR3 length is 14 residues. Germline V gene data show CDR1 as SEHNR and CDR2 as FQNEAQ (reference sequence). Amplification used 60 Vbeta primers and 13 Jbeta primers. Method: immunoSEQ multiplex PCR; TCRdb's copy keeps in-frame clones and lacks some. Of some 200,000 clones in the sample, over 75% were seen once. Sequencing used PBMCs. This sequence originates from a girl aged 2 to 9 in good health and CMV-seronegative. The chain recombines TRBV7-9 with TRBJ1-2; 10 bases are a match to TRBD1. The CDR3 reads CASSSGTGVYGYTF. The CDR3 DNA reads TGTGCCAGCAGCTCCGGGACAGGGGTTTATGGCTACACCTTC.